This T cell receptor (beta chain) derives from a study of blood T cells in healthy people across ages. Looking at the study overall: Per every two T cells, about one barcoded beta molecule was captured by template switching.

This CDR3 has 13 residues. V was clipped by 3 bases and J by 10 bases, with 13 bases between them. CDR1 SGHAT and CDR2 FQNNGV come from the germline V gene. In regard to this clonotype: Antigen unknown.

Every donor provided around 9.3 milliliters of peripheral blood. Using a J-beta primer mix together with a sample-barcoded 5' primer, a second PCR was run for roughly 6 to 11 cycles. TCRdb itself ran the 5' RACE reads through MiXCR, one entry per CDR3 protein. Altogether under 800,000 distinct CDR3 sequences are present, roughly 44% being singletons, with the ten largest covering 20% to 25%. General study results and limits: Higher diversity, along with more naive CD4+ cells, distinguished long-lived donors from aged donors. For the donors, CMV status was unknown and possibly confounded expanded clonotype changes.

Sequencing used blood. The chain recombines TRBV11-2 with TRBJ2-1, with D perhaps given as TRBD1 or TRBD2 (5 bases each). The origin of this receptor is a woman aged 55 to 70 in good health. For the CDR3, the DNA is TGTGCCAGCAGCTTGAGGGACGGTTTAGAGCAGTTCTTC. This encodes CASSLRDGLEQFF.